Below, 17 T cell receptor beta chains from the same sample are listed, as sequenced in a study of T cell responses to AZD1222 COVID-19 vaccine. Produced via immunoSEQ multiplex PCR; TCRdb's table is partial and in-frame only. The sample has about 100,000 clones; approximately 83% are singletons. The source was peripheral blood, collected on day 0 of AZD1222 vaccination. Source of these receptors: an adult in good health.

The chain has TRBV18 and TRBJ2-7; 10 bases are a match to TRBD1. The CDR3 spans 15 residues. The trim removed 0 bases at V and 5 bases at J, leaving 4 bases unmatched. Germline CDR1 and CDR2: KGHSH and LQKENI. CDR3 sequence (DNA): TGTGCCAGCTCACCACCGACAGGGGGCAGAAACGAGCAGTACTTC. Protein product: CASSPPTGGRNEQYF.

This chain connects TRBV3-1 (or the pseudogene TRBV3-2) to TRBJ2-1; 8 positions match TRBD2. Unmatched junction bases numbered 7, after V lost 3 bases and J lost 15 bases. Looked up from germline, CDR1 is LGHDT and CDR2 is YNNKEL (reference sequence). The CDR3 covers 12 residues. CDR3 sequence: CASSQSGSFVFF. DNA of the CDR3: TGTGCCAGCAGCCAGAGCGGGAGTTTCGTGTTCTTC.

This clone was observed a few times. The chain recombines TRBV11-2 with TRBJ2-1; 9 bases agree with TRBD2. The CDR3 has 18 amino acids. J was trimmed by 10 bases and V by 5 bases; bases with no gene match: 21. The germline V gene has CDR1 SGHAT and CDR2 FQNNGV. This CDR3 reads CASSARPYSGGGVREQFF. CDR3 nucleotides: TGTGCCAGCAGCGCCCGACCGTATAGCGGGGGCGGCGTTCGGGAGCAGTTCTTC.

The gene calls are TRBV25-1 and TRBJ2-3; D may be TRBD1 (6 bases). This CDR3 is built from 17 residues. Trimming stripped 3 bases from V and 4 bases from J, with 20 bases between. Germline V gives CDR1 MGHDK, CDR2 SYGVNS. DNA for the CDR3: TGTGCCAGCAGTGACCAAGGACAGTTGGTTGCTCCAGATACGCAGTATTTT. Residues: CASSDQGQLVAPDTQYF.

V gene TRBV19 combines with J gene TRBJ2-5; D uncertain. The CDR3 runs to 14 residues. The germline V gene has CDR1 LNHDA and CDR2 SQIVND (reference sequence). V lost 1 base and J 1 base, leaving 7 bases between the germline ends. The CDR3 loop is CASSIAPGQETQYF. The CDR3 DNA reads as TGTGCCAGTAGTATAGCCCCAGGCCAAGAGACCCAGTACTTC. The full variable domain, in which reference TRBV19 and TRBJ2-5 provide the parts outside the CDR3, is DGGITQSPKYLFRKEGQNVTLSCEQNLNHDAMYWYRQDPGQGLRLIYYSQIVNDFQKGDIAEGYSVSREKKESFPLTVTSAQKNPTAFYLCASSIAPGQETQYFGPGTRLLVL.

The J gene is TRBJ2-1, the V gene TRBV11-2; D is unclear. The V end was cut by 0 bases, the J end by 0 bases, with 6 bases between. CDR1 and CDR2 from the germline V gene are SGHAT and FQNNGV. The CDR3 loop spans 15 amino acids. This CDR3 reads CASSLDPSSYNEQFF. The CDR3 nucleotides read TGTGCCAGCAGCTTAGATCCGAGCTCCTACAATGAGCAGTTCTTC.

In this sample, this clone turned up a few times. This sequence joins TRBV13 and TRBJ2-7; 11 bases agree with TRBD2. Trimming at V came to 5 bases and at J to 0 bases, leaving 0 bases not matched to a gene. CDR1 PRHDT and CDR2 FYEKMQ come from the germline V gene (reference sequence). The CDR3 extends over 14 amino acids. CDR3 residues: CASSTSGSSYEQYF. The CDR3 DNA sequence: TGTGCCAGCAGCACTAGCGGGAGCTCCTACGAGCAGTACTTC.

The chain links TRBV6-5 to TRBJ2-5, with TRBD2 identical over 7 bases. With V trimmed by 7 bases and J by 5 bases, 10 bases remained unmatched. The CDR3 sequence is 14 residues long. CDR1 and CDR2 from the germline V gene are MNHEY and SVGAGI. CDR3 sequence reads: CASKVTLGGETQYF. CDR3 in DNA: TGTGCCAGCAAAGTCACGTTGGGAGGGGAGACCCAGTACTTC.

The chain has TRBV19 and TRBJ2-3; TRBD1 is a possible D gene (6 bases). CDR3 size: 17 residues. Trimming left V 4 bases short and J 3 bases short, with 20 bases between. The germline CDR1 and CDR2 sequences are LNHDA and SQIVND (reference sequence). The CDR3 here is CASSRGGGRGVTDTQYF. The DNA of the CDR3 is TGTGCCAGTAGTAGAGGCGGTGGCAGGGGCGTTACAGATACGCAGTATTTT.

The CDR3 DNA reads as TGCAGTGCTAGTTTTCCAACTAATGAAAAACTGTTTTTT. Its translation: CSASFPTNEKLFF. This rearrangement joins TRBV20-1 to TRBJ1-4; D not resolved. The V and J ends lost 3 bases and 0 bases respectively, with 5 bases between them. The V gene's germline CDR1 is DFQATT and CDR2 SNEGSKA (reference sequence). CDR3 length: 13 residues.

The gene calls are TRBV7-9 and TRBJ2-7; tentatively, D is TRBD2 (6 bases). This CDR3 has 16 amino acids. V was pared by 2 bases and J by 5 bases, with 19 bases between. Germline-derived CDR1 and CDR2 are SEHNR and FQNEAQ (reference sequence). CDR3 protein: CASSLPFSEGFHEQYF. The CDR3 bases are TGTGCCAGCAGCTTACCCTTTTCGGAGGGTTTCCACGAGCAGTACTTC.

This chain connects TRBV12-5 to TRBJ1-5, with 7 bases aligning to TRBD1. Germline CDR1 is LGHNT and CDR2 is FRNRAP. The CDR3 is made up of 15 amino acids. Germline trimming cut 1 base from V and 6 bases from J; bases unmatched to any gene: 6. For the CDR3, the DNA is TGTGCTAGTGGTTTGGGACAGGGCGGGGCTCAGCCCCAGCATTTT. It codes for CASGLGQGGAQPQHF.

V gene TRBV2 combines with J gene TRBJ1-4; D possibly corresponds to TRBD1 (6 bases). The CDR3 is made up of 14 amino acids. The germline V gene has CDR1 SNHLY and CDR2 FYNNEI. V was clipped by 6 bases and J by 0 bases, with 8 bases between them. This chain's CDR3 is CASRDRSTNEKLFF. The CDR3 DNA sequence: TGTGCCAGCAGAGACAGGTCAACTAATGAAAAACTGTTTTTT.

This rearrangement joins TRBV5-1 to TRBJ2-7; D possibly matches TRBD1 or TRBD2 (5 bases each). CDR3 size: 14 residues. V was shortened by 3 bases and J by 4 bases, with 14 bases between the two germline ends. Per germline, CDR1 SGHRS and CDR2 YFSETQ. The CDR3 loop is CASSSQGVPYEQYF. The CDR3 nucleotides read TGCGCCAGCAGCTCGCAGGGAGTCCCTTACGAGCAGTACTTC.

CDR3 sequence: CASSPESGAALSGTQYF. CDR3 in DNA: TGTGCCAGCTCACCGGAATCCGGGGCGGCCCTAAGTGGGACCCAGTACTTC. The chain employs TRBV18 and TRBJ2-5, with D perhaps assigned TRBD1 or TRBD2 (5 bases each). The V gene lost 3 bases and the J gene lost 7 bases, with 24 bases spanning the gap. This CDR3 comprises 17 residues. Germline CDR1 and CDR2: KGHSH and LQKENI.

V gene TRBV18 combines with J gene TRBJ1-3; perhaps TRBD1 as D (5 bases). Germline V gene lookup returns CDR1 KGHSH and CDR2 LQKENI. The CDR3 spans 15 residues. V was shortened by 5 bases and J by 0 bases, with 11 bases between the two germline ends. The CDR3 coding sequence is TGTGCCAGCTCAAGCGACAGTCACTCTGGAAACACCATATATTTT. Amino acid sequence: CASSSDSHSGNTIYF.

CDR3 in amino acids: CASSPGPMNTGELFF. The CDR3 DNA follows: TGTGCCAGCAGCCCGGGACCTATGAACACCGGGGAGCTGTTTTTT. V usage is TRBV11-2 and J usage is TRBJ2-2; tentatively, D is TRBD1 or TRBD2 (5 bases each). CDR3 length equals 15 residues. The germline V and J ends were trimmed by 5 bases and 1 base, with 11 bases remaining between them. CDR1 is SGHAT and CDR2 is FQNNGV in the germline V gene.